The 11 T cell receptor beta chains below come from one sample, sequenced in a study of T cells in Graves' hyperthyroidism and ophthalmopathy. RNA transcripts gave rise to amplified TCR beta CDR3 regions. Primed by the HTBI set, a first-round RT-PCR was run on the TCR CDR3. TCRdb redid the calling of the multiplex PCR reads with MiXCR, one entry per CDR3 protein. The sample has approximately 870,000 distinct CDR3 sequences; approximately 40% are singletons. The sample comprised blood. These receptors were taken from a man aged 18 to 30 with Graves' hyperthyroidism.

This clonotype was seen a handful of times. The chain uses TRBV6-6 and TRBJ1-3; no definite D call. The V end lost 2 bases, the J end lost 7 bases, and 3 bases lay between the germline ends. This CDR3 region has 11 residues. The germline gives CDR1 MNHNY, CDR2 SVGAGI (reference sequence). CDR3 nucleotide sequence: TGTGCCAGCAGTTACCGGAACACCATATATTTT. Translating gives CASSYRNTIYF.

With respect to this clonotype: Just one base apart from a much larger clone, this may be a read error. The gene calls are TRBV5-1 and TRBJ1-1; D ambiguous. Germline values: CDR1 SGHRS, CDR2 YFSETQ. This CDR3 spans 14 amino acids. CDR3: CASGLDPMNTEAFF. CDR3 coding DNA: TGCGCCAGCGGCTTGGACCCCATGAACACTGAAGCTTTCTTT.

The chain's CDR3 is CASSTAPGTGGSGYGYTF. Written as DNA, the CDR3 is TGTGCCAGCAGTACGGCTCCCGGGACAGGGGGCTCGGGCTATGGCTACACCTTC. The chain is built from TRBV25-1 and TRBJ1-2; 12 positions agree with TRBD1. Looked up from germline, CDR1 is MGHDK and CDR2 is SYGVNS. CDR3 length equals 18 residues. The V segment lost 5 bases and the J segment 4 bases; nucleotides outside the gene matches: 14.

There are many counts of this clonotype. V usage is TRBV7-2 and J usage is TRBJ1-2, with 8 positions matching TRBD1. The V and J ends lost 1 base and 4 bases, in that order; junction bases with no gene match: 5. Germline CDR1 and CDR2: SGHTA and FQGNSA. The CDR3 is 15 residues long. CDR3 loop: CASSLETDRAYGYTF. The CDR3 DNA reads as TGTGCCAGCAGCTTAGAAACGGACAGGGCCTATGGCTACACCTTC.

The chain carries TRBV6-2 or TRBV6-3 and TRBJ1-5; D gene ambiguous. Germline CDR1 is MNHEY and CDR2 is SVGEGT. The CDR3 length is 13 residues. The V and J ends lost 6 bases and 5 bases respectively, with 11 bases between them. CDR3 in amino acids: CASRPGQHQPQHF. The CDR3 DNA sequence: TGTGCCAGCAGGCCGGGTCAGCATCAGCCCCAGCATTTT.

The chain uses TRBV19 and TRBJ1-5; D call uncertain. CDR1 LNHDA and CDR2 SQIVND come from the germline V gene (reference sequence). The CDR3 has 11 residues. V was shortened by 4 bases and J by 11 bases, with 9 bases between the two germline ends. The CDR3 nucleotides are TGTGCCAGTAGTAGGTCCGGGGCCCAGCATTTT. Protein: CASSRSGAQHF.

This clonotype has more than one count but fewer than ten. The J gene is TRBJ2-2, the V gene TRBV9; TRBD2 matches 12 bases. CDR1 and CDR2 (germline): SGDLS, YYNGEE. The CDR3 sequence is 15 residues long. With V trimmed by 4 bases and J by 6 bases, 4 bases remained unmatched. The DNA for the CDR3 is TGTGCCAGCAGCTCTAGCGGGGGGGCCTCCGGGGAGCTGTTTTTT. It yields the protein CASSSSGGASGELFF.

This clonotype was seen ten or more times. CDR3: CSATQGDNQPQHF. As DNA, the CDR3 is TGCAGTGCTACTCAGGGGGACAATCAGCCCCAGCATTTT. V gene TRBV20-1 combines with J gene TRBJ1-5; 7 bases fit TRBD1. Germline CDR1 DFQATT, CDR2 SNEGSKA (reference sequence). CDR3 length: 13 amino acids. Trimming removed 4 bases from V and 3 bases from J; junction bases left unmatched: 3.

This clonotype was seen many times. The J gene is TRBJ1-5, the V gene TRBV10-2; D gene uncertain. CDR1 WSHSY and CDR2 SAAADI come from the germline V gene. This CDR3 spans 16 amino acids. Trimming removed 4 bases from V and 0 bases from J, with 13 bases in between. CDR3 loop: CASSGAGWYSNQPQHF. The CDR3 DNA sequence: TGCGCCAGCAGTGGGGCGGGGTGGTATAGCAATCAGCCCCAGCATTTT.

This clonotype has at least ten counts. This chain connects TRBV29-1 to TRBJ2-5; D might be TRBD2 (6 bases). Germline values: CDR1 SQVTM, CDR2 ANQGSEA. Trimming removed 6 bases at V and 5 bases at J, with 13 bases between. The CDR3 is 12 residues long. The CDR3 spells CSVRGGEETQYF. CDR3 sequence (DNA): TGCAGCGTCCGAGGAGGGGAGGAGACCCAGTACTTC.

The chain has TRBV11-1 and TRBJ2-7; 10 bases align to TRBD1. CDR1 is SGHAT and CDR2 is FQDESV in the germline V gene (reference sequence). The CDR3 consists of 15 residues. The V gene end was trimmed by 3 bases and the J gene end by 0 bases; junction bases not matched to a gene: 2. CDR3 sequence: CASSLDRGTSYEQYF. In nucleotides, the CDR3 is TGTGCCAGCAGCTTGGACAGGGGGACCTCCTACGAGCAGTACTTC.